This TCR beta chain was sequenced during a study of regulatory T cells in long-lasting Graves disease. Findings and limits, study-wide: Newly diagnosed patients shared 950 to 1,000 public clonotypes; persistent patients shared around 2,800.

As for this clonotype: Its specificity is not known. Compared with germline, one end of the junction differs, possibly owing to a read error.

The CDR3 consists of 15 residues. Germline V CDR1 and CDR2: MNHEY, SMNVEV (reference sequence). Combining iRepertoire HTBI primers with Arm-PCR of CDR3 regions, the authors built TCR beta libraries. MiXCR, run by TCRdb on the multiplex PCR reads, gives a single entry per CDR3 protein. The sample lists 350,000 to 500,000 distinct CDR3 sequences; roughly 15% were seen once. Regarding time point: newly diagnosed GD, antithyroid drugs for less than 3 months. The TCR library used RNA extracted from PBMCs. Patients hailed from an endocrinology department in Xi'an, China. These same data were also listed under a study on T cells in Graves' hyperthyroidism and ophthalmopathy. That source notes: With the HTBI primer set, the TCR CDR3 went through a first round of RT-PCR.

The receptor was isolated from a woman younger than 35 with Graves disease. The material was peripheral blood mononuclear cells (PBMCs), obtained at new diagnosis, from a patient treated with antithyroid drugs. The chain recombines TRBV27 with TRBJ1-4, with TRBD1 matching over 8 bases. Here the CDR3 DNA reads TGTGCCAGCAGGAGTGGGACAGGACGAAATGGAAAACTGTTTTTT. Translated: CASRSGTGRNGKLFF.